This section outlines one T cell receptor beta chain sequence together with its context. The antigen is undetermined. This record belongs to a study of response to subunit inactivated influenza vaccine. Germline V gives CDR1 LGHNA, CDR2 YSLEER. V was pared by 1 base and J by 6 bases, with 10 bases between. CDR3 length: 13 amino acids. Notes on the study in general: There was a suggestion from the authors that each seasonal influenza vaccination recruits few new T cells.

TCRdb re-analysed the RT-PCR reads in MiXCR, keeping a single row per CDR3 protein. Of 500,000 or so distinct CDR3 sequences in the sample, approximately 9.9% are singletons; the top ten hold approximately 12%. This TCR was recovered from a middle-aged man who received an inactivated influenza vaccine. The chain links TRBV4-3 to TRBJ2-7, with D maybe TRBD1 (6 bases). The specimen comprised PBMCs from blood, sampled roughly 45 days after vaccination. CDR3 protein: CASSQGETGEQYF. The CDR3 DNA sequence: TGCGCCAGCAGCCAAGGTGAGACAGGCGAGCAGTACTTC.